This TCR beta chain derives from a study of shared clonotypes between healthy human individuals (TCRdb year 2020). About the study as a whole: A few men and two women, aged 18 to 49 years, made up the cohort. Leukapheresis yielded between about 0.94 and 9.5 billion PBMCs per donor. For each donor, CD4 naive and CD4 memory were each run on three plates, CD8 naive on two plates, and CD8 memory on one plate. To estimate repertoire size and how much clonotype sharing occurs between individuals, the study deeply sequenced the blood TCR repertoires of five healthy adults. To increase sequencing depth and limit assay-specific biases, different laboratories used diverse techniques to prepare libraries and sequence TCR repertoires.

This clone was observed a handful of times. Its antigen is currently not known. Within one base of it there is no much larger clone, and no base qualities were kept. Between the V and J ends, shortened by 0 bases and 0 bases respectively, the junction contains 8 bases. From the germline V gene (reference sequence), CDR1 is SEHNR and CDR2 is FQNEAQ. From the cysteine up to the phenylalanine, the CDR3 has a length of 15 residues. Solely the CDR3 DNA is kept, with 45 bases framed from the first base. Using the deep immunoSEQ assay, TCR CDR3 regions were amplified from genomic DNA by multiplex PCR. For each cell subset, the extracted genomic DNA was distributed evenly across all wells of several immunoSEQ 96-well plates, and each plate served as one replicate. For sorted subsets, around 0.2 ug of genomic DNA, equivalent to roughly 33,000 T cell genomes, went into each replicate PCR. Purified libraries were quantified with a Qubit 3.0 fluorometer, sized on a Bioanalyzer 2100, and re-quantified with the KAPA Library Quantification kit. Every immunoSEQ 96-well plate was sequenced on a dedicated single-read 150-cycle Illumina NextSeq 550 flow cell. The original pipeline was this. Because the immunoSEQ output included only junctional sequences and no quality scores, the filtering could not be the same as the filtering used for full-length reads. To assign V/J genes and CDR3, sequences were annotated using PyIR, a Python wrapper for IgBLAST v1.9, with IMGT germline references. Reads were removed for weak V/J assignments (E-value above 1e-6), missing CDR3, stop codons, out-of-frame junctions, or ambiguous translated residues. V3J clonotypes were defined as sequences sharing an identical inferred V gene, J gene, and CDR3 amino acid sequence. Percentage overlap between repertoires was computed as shared unique clonotypes divided by the size of the smaller repertoire. Repertoire richness was assessed with RTK rarefaction, the Chao1 estimator, and Recon v2.1 estimates of unobserved clonotypes. Generation probabilities for all TCRbeta clonotypes obtained by the gDNA method from a handful of donors were computed using OLGA. The immuneACCESS repertoire file appears here via TCRdb, limited to in-frame rearrangements. These files lack a portion of the clones; in checked studies, under half of the deficit traces to unresolved V genes, and the cause of the others is not known. Clone size and the V and J calls come from that table; the DNA yielded D and trimming. In all, the sample holds some 2,000,000 clones, and approximately 96% of those were seen once. The biggest ten clones account for 0.13% of the sample.

General findings and caveats noted by the study authors: Sampling was restricted to blood, and TCR repertoires in tissue are likely to differ from TCR repertoires in blood. The small number of donors limited the genetic and exposure-history diversity represented. Even with the large sequencing depth, rarefaction of the sorted-subset datasets indicated that sequencing was incomplete. Estimated clonotype richness was generally larger for naive than for memory subsets. Pairwise subsampling indicated that sequencing depth was expected to affect the degree of clonotype sharing among donors. Higher generation probabilities were observed for clonotypes shared by all four sorted-subset donors than for non-shared clonotypes. Sharing across a few donors was observed for around 5% of naive CD4, under 4% of naive CD8, roughly 2.4% of memory CD4, and approximately 0.41% of memory CD8 clonotypes.

Healthy HIV-negative adults with no recently reported acute infections or vaccinations were included as donors. Every donor was a Caucasian adult living in Nashville, Tennessee, USA. CD4+ T cells were enriched through magnetic negative selection, after which naive cells were positively selected on CD45RA and the remaining negative fraction served as the memory subset. Blood was obtained by leukapheresis, after which PBMCs were separated by Ficoll-Histopaque density gradient centrifugation and cryopreserved in liquid nitrogen vapor phase. Analytical flow cytometry was used to check the purity and quantity of every magnetically sorted T cell population. Each sorted fraction had its genomic DNA isolated and then quantified by UV absorbance on a Nanodrop 2000c.

This TCR was sampled from a man younger than 30 in good health. The sequencing input was naive CD4+ T cells sorted from blood. In light of the paper, this sample's cell subset or site label describes: CD45RA+ positively selected. Recombination joined TRBV7-9 with TRBJ1-1, with TRBD1 tentatively as D gene (5 bases match). The CDR3 amino acid sequence is: CASSLAKGMNTEAFF. The DNA is TGTGCCAGCAGCTTAGCGAAGGGGATGAACACTGAAGCTTTCTTT.